In this sample, the clone carrying this TCR beta chain turned up once. This sample is part of a study of blood T cell repertoires in COVID-19. Only in-frame clones appear in the TCRdb table, and some are missing; sequencing was by immunoSEQ multiplex PCR. Of hundreds of thousands of clones in the sample, 85% to 90% were seen once. This CDR3 spans 14 amino acids. Trimming took off 7 bases at V and 10 bases at J, with 20 bases between the two ends. Germline V CDR1 and CDR2: KGHDR, SFDVKD. This receptor was obtained from a man in his fifties or sixties who had been exposed to COVID-19. The chain is built from TRBV24-1 and TRBJ2-3; TRBD2 is a possible D gene (6 bases). Sequencing was performed on PBMCs or T cells enriched from blood (not recorded which). The CDR3 is CATSPLDWEVPQYF. Written as DNA, the CDR3 is TGTGCCACCAGCCCTCTGGATTGGGAGGTTCCGCAGTATTTT.